This TCR beta chain was identified in a study of response to subunit inactivated influenza vaccine. General study findings and limits: Each seasonal influenza vaccination recruits few new T cells, the authors suggested.

A single record per CDR3 protein comes from TCRdb applying MiXCR to the RT-PCR reads. In the table there are some 850,000 distinct CDR3 sequences, about 18% of which are singletons. This clonotype was observed a handful of times. The antigen is undetermined. The germline gives CDR1 LGHNA, CDR2 YSLEER. There are 15 residues in the CDR3. V gave up 2 bases and J gave up 8 bases; unmatched junction bases: 9. V is TRBV4-3 and J is TRBJ1-2; the match to TRBD1 covers 9 bases. Sequencing used PBMCs from blood, obtained 5 days after vaccination. The clonotype was recovered from a middle-aged man who received an inactivated influenza vaccine. The CDR3 spells CASSQLLQGAGGYTF. The CDR3 DNA is TGCGCCAGCAGCCAACTATTACAGGGGGCGGGAGGCTACACCTTC.